These 29 T cell receptor beta chains were all obtained from the same sample, sequenced in a study of T cells after somatic rescue of genetic block. Sequencing was performed with immunoSEQ multiplex PCR; in TCRdb, only in-frame clones are kept and a portion is missing. Of roughly 71,000 clones in the sample, roughly 93% were seen once. The sequencing input was peripheral blood mononuclear cells (PBMCs). The receptors come from a young man.

This chain joins TRBV4-3 and TRBJ1-6, with a possible D match to TRBD1 (6 bases). This CDR3 has 16 residues. Per the germline V gene, CDR1 is LGHNA and CDR2 is YSLEER. Trimming took 1 base from V and 13 from J, leaving 20 bases between them. CDR3 sequence reads: CASSQVPQGPQEPLHF. The CDR3 DNA reads TGCGCCAGCAGCCAAGTCCCCCAGGGGCCCCAGGAGCCCCTCCACTTT.

V is TRBV11-2 and J is TRBJ2-1, with D tentatively TRBD2 (6 bases). The germline gives CDR1 SGHAT, CDR2 FQNNGV. CDR3 length: 13 residues. V was clipped by 0 bases and J by 15 bases, with 15 bases between them. The CDR3 sequence is CASSLDRGSPWFF. The CDR3 coding sequence is TGTGCCAGCAGCTTAGATCGGGGGTCCCCGTGGTTCTTC.

This clone was seen only once. The chain combines TRBV14 with TRBJ2-1; TRBD1 matches at 7 bases. The trim removed 0 bases at V and 3 bases at J, leaving 8 bases unmatched. The germline CDR1 and CDR2 sequences are SGHDN and FVKESK. The CDR3 spans 17 residues. The CDR3 DNA reads TGTGCCAGCAGCCAAGATCCCGGACAGGTGAACTACAATGAGCAGTTCTTC. This gives the protein CASSQDPGQVNYNEQFF.

The chain uses TRBV5-6 and TRBJ2-3; the D gene is possibly TRBD2 (5 bases). From germline, CDR1 is SGHDT and CDR2 YYEEEE. Deletions cut 0 bases from V and 0 bases from J, with 5 bases between. The CDR3 is 14 residues long. The CDR3 DNA follows: TGTGCCAGCAGCTTGGGCGGGAGCACAGATACGCAGTATTTT. It encodes CASSLGGSTDTQYF. Filled out from reference TRBV5-6 and TRBJ2-3, the complete variable domain reads DAGVTQSPTHLIKTRGQQVTLRCSPKSGHDTVSWYQQALGQGPQFIFQYYEEEERQRGNFPDRFSGHQFPNYSSELNVNALLLGDSALYLCASSLGGSTDTQYFGPGTRLTVL.

The chain links TRBV6-5 to TRBJ1-5; perhaps TRBD1 as D (6 bases). CDR1 MNHEY and CDR2 SVGAGI come from the germline V gene. The CDR3 has 15 residues. V was cut by 4 bases and J by 3 bases, with 13 bases left in between. The CDR3 spells CASSLQRGANQPQHF. CDR3 bases: TGTGCCAGCAGTTTGCAAAGGGGGGCCAATCAGCCCCAGCATTTT.

The chain carries TRBV6-5 and TRBJ2-7; 8 bases map to TRBD1. CDR1 is MNHEY, CDR2 SVGAGI, per germline. This CDR3 is built from 15 residues. V shed 7 bases, J shed 2 bases, and the junction held 10 bases outside the gene matches. The CDR3 DNA reads as TGTGCCAGCACCCAGGGGGCGGCTGTAACCTACGAGCAGTACTTC. Translated: CASTQGAAVTYEQYF.

This clone was found once. This chain uses TRBV5-5 with TRBJ2-2; the D is unclear. Germline V CDR1 and CDR2: SGHKS, YYEKEE (reference sequence). The CDR3 spans 15 residues. V dropped 2 bases and J dropped 0 bases, with 8 bases sitting between them. The CDR3 loop is CASSFGSSNTGELFF. DNA for the CDR3: TGTGCCAGCAGCTTTGGCAGTTCGAACACCGGGGAGCTGTTTTTT.

V and J are TRBV5-1 and TRBJ2-7; D might be TRBD1 (5 bases). Germline V gene data show CDR1 as SGHRS and CDR2 as YFSETQ. The CDR3 spans 15 residues. Trimming took off 0 bases at V and 2 bases at J, with 12 bases between the two ends. This CDR3 is CASSLGVGATYEQYF. CDR3 nucleotide sequence: TGCGCCAGCAGCTTGGGGGTTGGGGCCACCTACGAGCAGTACTTC.

The chain is built from TRBV14 and TRBJ2-1, with D hard to call. The germline V and J ends were trimmed by 4 bases and 4 bases, with 5 bases remaining between them. Germline V lookup: CDR1 SGHDN, CDR2 FVKESK. The CDR3 has 12 residues. CDR3 nucleotides: TGTGCCAGCAGCCTCACTTACAATGAGCAGTTCTTC. It specifies CASSLTYNEQFF.

The chain has TRBV9 and TRBJ1-4; possibly TRBD1 for D (5 bases). From germline, CDR1 is SGDLS and CDR2 YYNGEE. Trimming stripped 2 bases from V and 7 bases from J, with 24 bases between. This CDR3 contains 18 residues. Here the CDR3 DNA reads TGTGCCAGCAGCGTGGGTGGGACGGGGCTTGGATCGGGTGAAAAACTGTTTTTT. Its translation is CASSVGGTGLGSGEKLFF.

This clone appeared a few times. Other nucleotide sequences in the sample specify the same CDR3. This chain uses TRBV7-7 with TRBJ1-1; D is unresolved. CDR1 and CDR2 from the germline V gene are SSHAT and FNYEAQ (reference sequence). The CDR3 loop spans 13 amino acids. The ends were cut back, 0 bases at V and 2 bases at J, with 4 bases in the middle. The CDR3 region is CASSLALNTEAFF. CDR3 nucleotides: TGTGCCAGCAGCTTAGCCCTCAACACTGAAGCTTTCTTT. The full variable domain, its missing parts supplied by reference TRBV7-7 and TRBJ1-1, is GAGVSQSPRYKVTKRGQDVTLRCDPISSHATLYWYQQALGQGPEFLTYFNYEAQPDKSGLPSDRFSAERPEGSISTLTIQRTEQRDSAMYRCASSLALNTEAFFGQGTRLTVV.

The chain links TRBV27 to TRBJ2-7; D is perhaps TRBD1 (6 bases). The CDR3 spans 14 residues. Germline V CDR1 and CDR2: MNHEY, SMNVEV (reference sequence). The ends were cut back, 5 bases at V and 0 bases at J, with 11 bases in the middle. CDR3 coding DNA: TGTGCCAGCAGTCCTGAGGACAGCTCCTACGAGCAGTACTTC. Amino acids: CASSPEDSSYEQYF.

The chain recombines TRBV18 with TRBJ1-1; D is unresolved. The germline V gene has CDR1 KGHSH and CDR2 LQKENI. The CDR3 extends over 12 amino acids. With 4 bases removed from V and 0 bases from J, the gap between germline ends came to 3 bases. CDR3 in DNA: TGTGCCAGCTCACAGATGAACACTGAAGCTTTCTTT. Protein: CASSQMNTEAFF.

V usage is TRBV19 and J usage is TRBJ2-4; the match to TRBD1 covers 9 bases. CDR3 length: 18 residues. V gave up 4 bases and J gave up 9 bases; unmatched junction bases: 19. Germline V gene data show CDR1 as LNHDA and CDR2 as SQIVND (reference sequence). CDR3: CASSTTGGSAPGRSIQYF. CDR3 bases: TGTGCCAGTAGTACTACAGGGGGCTCAGCGCCAGGGCGGAGCATTCAGTACTTC.

V gene TRBV18 combines with J gene TRBJ1-1, with 8 bases fitting TRBD1. The CDR3 spans 15 residues. Per the germline V gene, CDR1 is KGHSH and CDR2 is LQKENI. V shed 2 bases, J shed 5 bases, and the junction held 7 bases outside the gene matches. The CDR3 here is CASSPGTGWDTEAFF. DNA of the CDR3: TGTGCCAGCTCACCAGGGACAGGATGGGATACTGAAGCTTTCTTT.

The CDR3 loop is CASSQDRWGADTQYF. The CDR3 region has the DNA TGCGCCAGCAGCCAAGACCGGTGGGGTGCAGATACGCAGTATTTT. The chain combines TRBV4-3 with TRBJ2-3; no clear D. This CDR3 is built from 15 residues. Trimming shortened V by 0 bases and J by 4 bases, and 11 bases separated the two germline ends. Germline CDR1 LGHNA, CDR2 YSLEER.

The chain carries TRBV19 and TRBJ2-7; tentatively, D is TRBD2 (5 bases). Deletions cut 3 bases from V and 1 base from J, with 13 bases between. The CDR3 is 15 residues long. The germline V gene encodes CDR1 LNHDA and CDR2 SQIVND (reference sequence). This CDR3 reads CASSISAGISYEQYF. CDR3 DNA: TGTGCCAGTAGTATCTCCGCCGGGATTTCCTACGAGCAGTACTTC.

The chain is built from TRBV6-1 and TRBJ1-2; the D gene is possibly TRBD1 (5 bases). The V gene's germline CDR1 is MNHNS and CDR2 SASEGT. V lost 6 bases, J lost 4 bases, and 18 bases lay in between. The length of the CDR3 is 15 residues. CDR3 protein: CASRLGRSQGYGYTF. CDR3 DNA: TGTGCCAGCAGGCTAGGACGGAGTCAGGGCTATGGCTACACCTTC.

V is TRBV7-2 and J is TRBJ1-4; D perhaps matches TRBD1 (6 bases). V was trimmed by 1 base and J by 5 bases, leaving 11 bases between them. Germline-derived CDR1 and CDR2 are SGHTA and FQGNSA. The CDR3 sequence is 15 residues long. This chain's CDR3 is CASSLGRQGNEKLFF. CDR3 DNA sequence: TGTGCCAGCAGCTTAGGGCGGCAGGGGAATGAAAAACTGTTTTTT.

The CDR3 is CASSHEDRGYEQYF. CDR3 DNA sequence: TGTGCCAGTAGCCACGAGGACAGGGGTTATGAGCAGTACTTC. The chain joins TRBV19 to TRBJ2-7; 9 bases agree with TRBD1. CDR1 is LNHDA and CDR2 is SQIVND in the germline V gene (reference sequence). This CDR3 has 14 residues. V lost 6 bases, J lost 7 bases, and 10 bases stayed unmatched. Together with reference TRBV19 and TRBJ2-7, the CDR3 gives the full variable domain: DGGITQSPKYLFRKEGQNVTLSCEQNLNHDAMYWYRQDPGQGLRLIYYSQIVNDFQKGDIAEGYSVSREKKESFPLTVTSAQKNPTAFYLCASSHEDRGYEQYFGPGTRLTVT.

The chain joins TRBV27 to TRBJ1-4, with D perhaps matching TRBD1 (6 bases). The CDR3 totals 14 residues. Trimming cost V 7 bases and J 5 bases, with 14 bases left between them. Per the germline V gene, CDR1 is MNHEY and CDR2 is SMNVEV (reference sequence). The CDR3 nucleotides read TGTGCCAGCACGGCCGGGGGCGCGAATGAAAAACTGTTTTTT. Its protein product is CASTAGGANEKLFF.

A word on this clone: A clone one base away is much larger, so this may be a read error. The chain links TRBV9 to TRBJ2-2; D remains unclear. V lost 0 bases, J lost 1 base, and 4 bases lay in between. The CDR3 consists of 14 residues. Germline V gene data show CDR1 as SGDLS and CDR2 as YYNGEE. CDR3 sequence: CASSVVGNTGELFF. Here the CDR3 DNA reads TGTGCCAGCAGCGTAGTTGGGAACACCGGGGAGCTGTTTTTT.

The V and J genes are TRBV10-1 and TRBJ2-1; TRBD2 matches at 10 bases. CDR3 length: 15 amino acids. V was pared by 1 base and J by 10 bases, with 7 bases of the junction left unmatched. CDR1 and CDR2 (germline): WNHNN, SYGVQD (reference sequence). DNA of the CDR3: TGCGCCAGCAGTGAGTTAAGCGGGAGGGTCGGAGAGCAGTTCTTC. Translated: CASSELSGRVGEQFF.

The J gene is TRBJ2-3, the V gene TRBV6-5; the match to TRBD2 covers 7 bases. The CDR3 is 15 residues long. J was trimmed by 2 bases and V by 2 bases; bases with no gene match: 4. CDR1 and CDR2 from the germline V gene are MNHEY and SVGAGI. DNA for the CDR3: TGTGCCAGCAGTTACGGCGGGACTAACACAGATACGCAGTATTTT. This encodes CASSYGGTNTDTQYF.

V is TRBV15 and J is TRBJ1-2; the D gene is possibly TRBD1 (5 bases). Germline CDR1 is LNHNV and CDR2 is YYDKDF (reference sequence). Deletions cut 4 bases from V and 4 bases from J, with 16 bases between. The length of the CDR3 is 15 residues. Here the CDR3 reads CATSTGRLTGYGYTF. CDR3 DNA: TGTGCCACCAGCACCGGCCGCTTAACAGGCTATGGCTACACCTTC.

In its sample, this clone was seen once. The chain carries TRBV6-5 and TRBJ2-7; D is possibly TRBD2 (5 bases). The CDR3 runs to 15 residues. V shed 0 bases and J shed 4 bases, with 13 bases lying between them. Germline V gene data show CDR1 as MNHEY and CDR2 as SVGAGI. CDR3 bases: TGTGCCAGCAGTTACTCGAAAGGATCGGGGTACGAGCAGTACTTC. It translates to CASSYSKGSGYEQYF.

The V gene is TRBV27, the J gene TRBJ1-6; D uncertain. The CDR3 has 14 amino acids. Germline V gene lookup returns CDR1 MNHEY and CDR2 SMNVEV (reference sequence). Trimming cost V 2 bases and J 10 bases, with 12 bases left between them. CDR3 region: CASSLRAWGSPLHF. The CDR3 DNA reads TGTGCCAGCAGTTTAAGGGCTTGGGGATCACCCCTCCACTTT.

This clone was seen only a few times. The V and J genes are TRBV13 and TRBJ1-5; no clear D gene. The CDR3 consists of 12 residues. Trimming removed 3 bases at V and 3 bases at J, with 3 bases between. Germline values: CDR1 PRHDT, CDR2 FYEKMQ (reference sequence). CDR3 sequence (DNA): TGTGCCAGCAGCTTTTACAATCAGCCCCAGCATTTT. This sequence encodes CASSFYNQPQHF.

This clone has just one count. The same CDR3 also results from other DNA sequences found in this sample. The rearrangement joins TRBV28 to TRBJ1-6; 8 nucleotides agree with TRBD1. CDR1 and CDR2 (germline): MDHEN, SYDVKM. Trimming cost V 1 base and J 6 bases; bases outside gene matches: 5. The CDR3 length is 16 residues. CDR3 in amino acids: CASSLLWQGANSPLHF. The DNA of the CDR3 is TGTGCCAGCAGTTTATTATGGCAGGGGGCTAATTCACCCCTCCACTTT.